Below are 31 T cell receptor beta chains sequenced from a single sample in a study of cytomegalovirus exposure and HLA in healthy donors. In the PCR, 60 Vbeta and 13 Jbeta primers were used. Measured with immunoSEQ multiplex PCR; TCRdb has only the in-frame clones, and not every one. This table has under 200,000 clones, 65% to 90% appearing once. The material sequenced was PBMCs. Receptor source: a woman in her 50s in good health and CMV-seronegative.

The V call is TRBV28, the J call TRBJ2-1; 10 bases match TRBD2. Trimming at V came to 1 base and at J to 7 bases, leaving 7 bases not matched to a gene. The germline V gene encodes CDR1 MDHEN and CDR2 SYDVKM. The CDR3 loop spans 16 amino acids. The CDR3 is CASSLFQLAGDNEQFF. CDR3 DNA: TGTGCCAGCAGTTTATTCCAGCTAGCGGGAGATAATGAGCAGTTCTTC.

The gene calls are TRBV6-5 and TRBJ1-1, with 8 bases fitting TRBD1. V shed 6 bases and J 6 bases; nucleotides not matched to a gene: 12. Germline loops: CDR1 MNHEY, CDR2 SVGAGI. This CDR3 spans 15 amino acids. The CDR3 sequence: CASRPDRVGSAEAFF. In DNA, the CDR3 is TGTGCCAGCAGACCGGACAGGGTCGGGTCCGCTGAAGCTTTCTTT.

The rearrangement joins TRBV4-1 to TRBJ2-7; 9 bases map to TRBD1. Germline V gene data show CDR1 as MGHRA and CDR2 as YSYEKL. The CDR3 sequence is 17 residues long. The V gene end was trimmed by 0 bases and the J gene end by 4 bases; junction bases not matched to a gene: 10. The CDR3 spells CASSQDKGTGWRYEQYF. The CDR3 DNA reads TGCGCCAGCAGCCAAGATAAGGGGACAGGGTGGAGGTACGAGCAGTACTTC.

A remark on this clone: Other DNA sequences within the sample encode an identical CDR3. The chain recombines TRBV5-1 with TRBJ2-7, with D possibly being TRBD2 (6 bases). From germline, CDR1 is SGHRS and CDR2 YFSETQ. The CDR3 consists of 11 residues. Trimming took off 4 bases at V and 6 bases at J, with 8 bases between the two ends. The CDR3 nucleotides read TGCGCCAGCAGCCCCGGGGGCGAGCAGTACTTC. This sequence encodes CASSPGGEQYF.

V is TRBV2 and J is TRBJ2-5; the D gene is possibly TRBD2 (5 bases). The DNA end favors TRBJ2-7, so the J call may be wrong. The germline gives CDR1 SNHLY, CDR2 FYNNEI. This CDR3 contains 14 residues. The CDR3 loop reads CASRNLGVTYEQYF. The CDR3 bases are TGTGCCAGCAGGAATCTGGGAGTCACCTACGAGCAGTACTTC.

The chain recombines TRBV19 with TRBJ2-7; no firm D call. V was clipped by 9 bases and J by 0 bases, with 9 bases between them. Germline values: CDR1 LNHDA, CDR2 SQIVND (reference sequence). The CDR3 extends over 12 amino acids. In DNA form, the CDR3 reads TGTGCCAGCGTAGGCGGCTCCTACGAGCAGTACTTC. It codes for CASVGGSYEQYF. Filled out from reference TRBV19 and TRBJ2-7, the complete variable domain reads DGGITQSPKYLFRKEGQNVTLSCEQNLNHDAMYWYRQDPGQGLRLIYYSQIVNDFQKGDIAEGYSVSREKKESFPLTVTSAQKNPTAFYLCASVGGSYEQYFGPGTRLTVT.

As concerns this clone: This sample includes further DNA sequences coding for the same CDR3. The chain joins TRBV28 to TRBJ1-5, with a tentative D call TRBD1 (5 bases). Germline V gene data show CDR1 as MDHEN and CDR2 as SYDVKM. V was pared by 3 bases and J by 4 bases, with 10 bases between. The CDR3 covers 14 residues. The CDR3 reads CASSLGRLNQPQHF. Here the CDR3 DNA reads TGTGCCAGCAGTTTGGGGCGGTTAAATCAGCCCCAGCATTTT.

The rearrangement uses TRBV19 and TRBJ1-5; D gene unclear. This CDR3 spans 14 amino acids. Trimming shortened V by 0 bases and J by 8 bases, and 11 bases separated the two germline ends. Germline CDR1 LNHDA, CDR2 SQIVND (reference sequence). CDR3 loop: CASSIDGRLEPQHF. The CDR3 DNA reads as TGTGCCAGTAGTATAGACGGCAGGTTGGAGCCCCAGCATTTT.

The gene calls are TRBV11-2 and TRBJ2-7; 9 positions match TRBD2. Germline V lookup: CDR1 SGHAT, CDR2 FQNNGV. This CDR3 has 16 residues. The junction had 3 bases not matched to a gene; V was cut back by 0 bases and J by 0 bases. The chain's CDR3 is CASSLEAGGSSYEQYF. CDR3 nucleotides: TGTGCCAGCAGCTTAGAGGCGGGGGGGAGCTCCTACGAGCAGTACTTC.

This chain uses TRBV19 with TRBJ2-7; D is unresolved. Germline CDR1 LNHDA, CDR2 SQIVND (reference sequence). The CDR3 loop spans 13 amino acids. V was pared by 7 bases and J by 5 bases, with 15 bases between. The CDR3 sequence is CASTTGWAHEQYF. For the CDR3, the DNA is TGTGCCAGTACCACCGGTTGGGCCCACGAGCAGTACTTC.

A note on this clone: One end of the junction is discordant with germline, which a read error may explain. As DNA, the CDR3 is TGTGCCAGCAGTTCTAGACTAGAGATTGGCTACGGGCAGTACTTC. This sequence encodes CASSSRLEIGYGQYF. This rearrangement joins TRBV6-5 to TRBJ2-7, with TRBD2 as a possible D gene (6 bases). The CDR3 extends over 15 amino acids. Germline loops: CDR1 MNHEY, CDR2 SVGAGI.

The chain employs TRBV7-2 and TRBJ2-7; TRBD2 agrees at 9 bases. Germline lookup yields CDR1 SGHTA and CDR2 FQGNSA. The CDR3 sequence is 13 residues long. V trimming: 8 bases; J trimming: 6 bases; junction bases outside the gene matches: 8. The CDR3 DNA reads as TGTGCCAGCCGCGGGAGGGGGCCTCGCGAGCAGTACTTC. Amino acid sequence: CASRGRGPREQYF.

V usage is TRBV27 and J usage is TRBJ1-1; no clear D gene. V shed 6 bases and J shed 5 bases, with 19 bases lying between them. From germline, CDR1 is MNHEY and CDR2 SMNVEV (reference sequence). CDR3 size: 15 residues. DNA for the CDR3: TGTGCCAGCAGGGAGTGGTCACATATGAGGACTGAAGCTTTCTTT. It codes for CASREWSHMRTEAFF.

The rearrangement uses TRBV5-5 and TRBJ2-7; a weak D match, TRBD2 (6 bases). V lost 4 bases and J lost 0, with 11 bases in between. This CDR3 spans 14 amino acids. From germline, CDR1 is SGHKS and CDR2 YYEKEE (reference sequence). The CDR3 DNA reads TGTGCCAGCAGCACCGGGACTTACTCCTACGAGCAGTACTTC. As protein: CASSTGTYSYEQYF.

The V gene is TRBV11-2, the J gene TRBJ2-1, with D possibly being TRBD1 (6 bases). Germline V gene sequence: CDR1 SGHAT, CDR2 FQNNGV. V was shortened by 3 bases and J by 10 bases, with 13 bases between the two germline ends. The CDR3 has 13 residues. The CDR3 nucleotides are TGTGCCAGCAGCTTTAGGGGGTTTGGCGAGCAGTTCTTC. This sequence encodes CASSFRGFGEQFF.

The V call is TRBV28, the J call TRBJ1-2, with 11 bases fitting TRBD1. From germline, CDR1 is MDHEN and CDR2 SYDVKM. This CDR3 has 14 residues. V lost 6 bases, J lost 8 bases, and 8 bases stayed unmatched. In nucleotides, the CDR3 is TGTGCCAGCAGCCACGGACAGGGGGCGACCGGCTACACCTTC. This sequence encodes CASSHGQGATGYTF.

The chain uses TRBV28 and TRBJ1-2; TRBD1 matches at 9 bases. The CDR3 totals 14 residues. Losses at the gene ends were 6 bases for V and 3 bases for J; bases not matched to a gene: 5. CDR1 is MDHEN, CDR2 SYDVKM, per germline. CDR3 amino acids: CASRTGGVYYGYTF. CDR3 DNA sequence: TGTGCCAGCAGAACAGGGGGCGTATACTATGGCTACACCTTC.

This clone was seen a single time. The CDR3 loop is CASSSTGELFF. CDR3 DNA sequence: TGTGCCAGTTCTAGCACCGGGGAGCTGTTTTTT. The chain couples TRBV6-1 to TRBJ2-2; D not resolved. Deletions cut 9 bases from V and 4 bases from J, with 6 bases between. In germline, CDR1 is MNHNS, CDR2 SASEGT. The CDR3 length is 11 residues.

This chain links TRBV5-1 with TRBJ1-5; 7 bases line up with TRBD1. Germline CDR1 is SGHRS and CDR2 is YFSETQ. This CDR3 comprises 17 residues. Germline trimming cut 0 bases from V and 0 bases from J; bases unmatched to any gene: 6. CDR3 nucleotides: TGCGCCAGCAGCTTGGATTGGCAGGGGGGTAGCAATCAGCCCCAGCATTTT. Translation gives CASSLDWQGGSNQPQHF.

The chain is built from TRBV27 and TRBJ1-3; 9 bases agree with TRBD1. CDR1 is MNHEY, CDR2 SMNVEV, per germline (reference sequence). The CDR3 loop spans 17 amino acids. V lost 5 bases, J lost 5 bases, and 13 bases stayed unmatched. CDR3 protein: CASSAHYLDRGRNTIYF. In DNA, the CDR3 is TGTGCCAGCAGTGCTCATTATCTGGACAGGGGAAGAAACACCATATATTTT.

This chain links TRBV5-6 with TRBJ1-2; D remains ambiguous. V gave up 4 bases and J gave up 8 bases, with 15 bases separating them. CDR3 length: 13 residues. CDR1 and CDR2 (germline): SGHDT, YYEEEE. This CDR3 reads CASSPSGAGGYTF. The CDR3 nucleotides are TGTGCCAGCAGCCCAAGTGGTGCCGGGGGCTACACCTTC.

This clone came up once. This chain links TRBV5-1 with TRBJ2-7, with 9 bases fitting TRBD1. Germline-derived CDR1 and CDR2 are SGHRS and YFSETQ. This CDR3 is built from 15 residues. The V gene end was trimmed by 3 bases and the J gene end by 0 bases; junction bases not matched to a gene: 4. CDR3 region: CASSSGTGFSYEQYF. CDR3 bases: TGCGCCAGCAGCTCCGGGACAGGGTTCTCCTACGAGCAGTACTTC.

This rearrangement joins TRBV28 to TRBJ2-5; 12 bases line up with TRBD2. Germline values: CDR1 MDHEN, CDR2 SYDVKM. Germline trimming cut 4 bases from V and 10 bases from J; bases unmatched to any gene: 10. The CDR3 sequence is 15 residues long. The CDR3 DNA is TGTGCCAGCAGTTCGGGGGGTAGGACTAGCGGGAACCAGTACTTC. Translation: CASSSGGRTSGNQYF.

This rearrangement joins TRBV28 to TRBJ1-5; D may be TRBD1 (6 bases). The CDR3 length is 15 residues. V was clipped by 5 bases and J by 2 bases, with 13 bases between them. CDR1 and CDR2 (germline): MDHEN, SYDVKM. This CDR3 reads CASSGGGPGNQPQHF. In DNA, the CDR3 is TGTGCCAGCAGTGGGGGCGGTCCCGGCAATCAGCCCCAGCATTTT.

The rearrangement links TRBV30 to TRBJ1-6; D is unclear. The V end was cut by 2 bases, the J end by 9 bases, with 23 bases between. Germline assignment: CDR1 GTSNPN and CDR2 SVGIG (reference sequence). This CDR3 is 17 amino acids long. CDR3 coding DNA: TGTGCCTGGAGTTTCCCCAGCGGGCTCCCAAGAGGTTCACCCCTCCACTTT. This gives the protein CAWSFPSGLPRGSPLHF.

The chain recombines TRBV6-6 with TRBJ1-1, with TRBD1 matching over 7 bases. The CDR3 extends over 13 amino acids. Per germline, CDR1 MNHNY and CDR2 SVGAGI (reference sequence). V was pared by 2 bases and J by 4 bases, with 1 base of the junction left unmatched. The CDR3 DNA reads TGTGCCAGCAGTTACGGACAGGCCACTGAAGCTTTCTTT. Encoded protein: CASSYGQATEAFF.

This clone was detected a few times. V usage is TRBV11-2 and J usage is TRBJ2-7; no definite D call. Between the trimmed V and J ends, which lost 3 bases and 1 base, there was a span of 13 bases. The germline V gene encodes CDR1 SGHAT and CDR2 FQNNGV. This CDR3 region has 15 residues. The CDR3 sequence: CASSFTGVRSYEQYF. The CDR3, as DNA: TGTGCCAGCAGCTTCACGGGTGTAAGGTCCTACGAGCAGTACTTC.

This clone was seen more than once but under ten times. CDR3 DNA sequence: TGTGCCAGCAGTTCCACATCCTACAATGAGCAGTTCTTC. This translates into CASSSTSYNEQFF. V and J are TRBV27 and TRBJ2-1; D is unclear. CDR1 MNHEY and CDR2 SMNVEV come from the germline V gene (reference sequence). The CDR3 length is 13 residues. The V and J ends lost 4 bases and 1 base respectively, with 5 bases between them.

Comment on this clone: The sample has other DNA sequences that encode this CDR3 too. V usage is TRBV4-3 and J usage is TRBJ1-1, with no clear D. The germline V gene has CDR1 LGHNA and CDR2 YSLEER. V shed 0 bases and J shed 1 base, with 3 bases lying between them. The CDR3 is 13 residues long. Written as DNA, the CDR3 is TGCGCCAGCAGCCAAGACCGGAACACTGAAGCTTTCTTT. Its translation is CASSQDRNTEAFF.

V usage is TRBV30 and J usage is TRBJ2-7, with D perhaps TRBD1 (5 bases). Trimming took off 3 bases at V and 7 bases at J, with 10 bases between the two ends. CDR3 length equals 11 residues. Germline V gives CDR1 GTSNPN, CDR2 SVGIG (reference sequence). The DNA of the CDR3 is TGTGCCTGGAGAGGGGCTTGGGAGCAGTACTTC. The encoded protein is CAWRGAWEQYF.

This clone has only one observation. The chain employs TRBV28 and TRBJ1-5; the match to TRBD1 covers 7 bases. Germline CDR1 reads MDHEN; CDR2 reads SYDVKM. V gave up 3 bases and J gave up 3 bases; unmatched junction bases: 5. CDR3 size: 15 residues. The CDR3 nucleotides are TGTGCCAGCAGTTTCACAGGGGCTAACAATCAGCCCCAGCATTTT. Amino acids: CASSFTGANNQPQHF.